This is a list of T cell receptor beta chains from one sample in a study of early T cells in non-severe SARS-CoV-2 infection. TCRdb itself ran the 5' RACE reads through MiXCR, one entry per CDR3 protein. Altogether some 60,000 distinct CDR3 sequences are present, roughly a tenth being singletons, with the ten largest covering about 9.4%. Input material: whole blood. The receptors shown here come from an adult who was a healthcare worker with PCR-confirmed SARS-CoV-2 infection or an uninfected control (not recorded which). Each CDR3 is given with its conserved first and last residue. The order of the fields is D gene, clone size, V gene, J gene, CDR3 protein, CDR3 DNA. The D gene is left open where the match is weak. Rows give clone size only sometimes, using once, few, many, or a class for an expanded clone.

TRBD1	many	TRBV4-2	TRBJ2-7	CASSQGAGGYEQYF	TGTGCCAGCAGCCAAGGGGCAGGGGGATACGAGCAGTACTTC
TRBD1	few	TRBV5-1	TRBJ1-5	CASSSWTGVDQPQHF	TGCGCCAGCAGCTCCTGGACAGGGGTGGACCAGCCCCAGCATTTT
.	.	TRBV10-3	TRBJ2-5	CAISDQEGTQYF	TGTGCCATCAGTGATCAGGAAGGAACCCAGTACTTC
.	few	TRBV3-1	TRBJ2-2	CASSLYDQTGELFF	TGTGCCAGCAGCCTTTACGACCAAACCGGGGAGCTGTTTTTT
.	few	TRBV29-1	TRBJ2-3	CSVDWASGLTDTQYF	TGCAGCGTTGATTGGGCGTCGGGGCTGACAGATACGCAGTATTTT
TRBD1	many	TRBV13	TRBJ2-7	CASSSQGVPSYEQYF	TGTGCCAGCAGCTCGCAGGGGGTGCCCTCCTACGAGCAGTACTTC
TRBD1	many	TRBV5-1	TRBJ1-4	CASSAGQRVEKLFF	TGCGCCAGCAGCGCGGGACAGAGAGTAGAAAAACTGTTTTTT
TRBD2	many	TRBV11-1	TRBJ2-7	CASSLTSGRIALGYEQYF	TGTGCCAGCAGCTTAACTAGCGGGAGAATCGCCCTCGGCTACGAGCAGTACTTC
.	few	TRBV3-1	TRBJ2-1	CASSQAGVENEQFF	TGTGCCAGCAGCCAAGCGGGAGTGGAGAATGAGCAGTTCTTC
TRBD1	many	TRBV6-6	TRBJ2-7	CASFDRGYEQYF	TGTGCCAGCTTTGACAGGGGGTACGAGCAGTACTTC
TRBD1	.	TRBV7-2	TRBJ2-7	CASSARTGGIYEQYF	TGTGCCAGCAGCGCGAGGACAGGGGGAATCTACGAGCAGTACTTC
TRBD2	many	TRBV5-1	TRBJ2-3	CASSLIAGGTDTQYF	TGCGCCAGCAGCTTGATAGCGGGAGGGACAGATACGCAGTATTTT
.	many	TRBV6-4	TRBJ2-3	CASSEGQGGTDTQYF	TGTGCCAGCAGTGAAGGACAGGGAGGGACAGATACGCAGTATTTT
.	many	TRBV30	TRBJ1-2	CAWNSYEGYTF	TGTGCCTGGAACTCCTACGAGGGCTACACCTTC
TRBD2	.	TRBV12-3/TRBV12-4	TRBJ2-2	CASSVSSGRALQGTGELFF	TGTGCCAGCAGTGTGTCTAGCGGGAGGGCCCTCCAGGGCACCGGGGAGCTGTTTTTT
TRBD1	few	TRBV20-1	TRBJ2-3	CSALTTGGEVDTQYF	TGCAGTGCCCTAACGACAGGGGGCGAGGTAGATACGCAGTATTTT
.	.	TRBV25-1	TRBJ1-1	CASLMNTEAFF	TGTGCCAGCCTGATGAACACTGAAGCTTTCTTT
.	many	TRBV20-1	TRBJ2-3	CSARDTAGEGADTQYF	TGCAGTGCTAGAGATACGGCGGGAGAGGGGGCAGATACGCAGTATTTT
TRBD2	.	TRBV11-1	TRBJ2-1	CASSRVRTSIDEQFF	TGTGCCAGCAGCCGAGTTCGGACTAGCATCGATGAGCAGTTCTTC
.	.	TRBV24-1	TRBJ2-3	CATNDGTTDTQYF	TGTGCCACCAATGACGGAACCACAGATACGCAGTATTTT
TRBD2	many	TRBV7-9	TRBJ2-1	CASSLELGLAGGRHHNEQFF	TGTGCCAGCAGCTTAGAATTAGGACTAGCGGGAGGCCGGCATCACAATGAGCAGTTCTTC
TRBD1	many	TRBV5-6	TRBJ2-7	CASSLRGQGWYEQYF	TGTGCCAGCAGCTTACGGGGACAGGGATGGTACGAGCAGTACTTC
.	.	TRBV13	TRBJ2-2	CASSRRLVGELFF	TGTGCCAGCAGCCGACGACTAGTCGGGGAGCTGTTTTTT
TRBD1	many	TRBV5-1	TRBJ2-7	CASTGTGISYEQYF	TGCGCCAGTACCGGGACAGGGATCTCCTACGAGCAGTACTTC
.	.	TRBV29-1	TRBJ2-1	CSVVYYSGEQFF	TGCAGCGTTGTTTACTACTCGGGTGAGCAGTTCTTC
.	many	TRBV19	TRBJ2-2	CASSRDGNIGELFF	TGTGCCAGTAGCCGGGACGGGAACATCGGGGAGCTGTTTTTT
TRBD1	many	TRBV5-5	TRBJ1-1	CASSLAWDRNTEAFF	TGTGCCAGCAGCTTGGCCTGGGACAGGAACACTGAAGCTTTCTTT
TRBD2	.	TRBV9	TRBJ2-1	CASSGNLAGEVNEQFF	TGTGCCAGCAGCGGAAACTTAGCGGGAGAGGTAAATGAGCAGTTCTTC
.	many	TRBV18	TRBJ1-6	CASSDSGRGSPLHF	TGTGCCAGCTCGGACTCGGGCCGCGGGTCACCCCTCCACTTT
.	many	TRBV11-2	TRBJ1-6	CASSLVAGYSPLHF	TGTGCCAGCAGCTTAGTTGCGGGATATTCACCCCTCCACTTT
.	once	TRBV3-1	TRBJ2-2	CASSPYKGLQPGELFF	TGTGCCAGCAGCCCCTACAAGGGACTCCAGCCCGGGGAGCTGTTTTTT
.	many	TRBV27	TRBJ1-6	CASSLSQGGSYNSPLHF	TGTGCCAGCAGTTTGTCTCAGGGAGGGTCCTATAATTCACCCCTCCACTTT
TRBD2	few	TRBV5-1	TRBJ2-7	CASSLAGTRPYEQYF	TGCGCCAGCAGCTTGGCTGGGACTAGACCCTACGAGCAGTACTTC
TRBD2	few	TRBV20-1	TRBJ2-3	CSARSPGLAGTQYF	TGCAGTGCTAGATCCCCGGGACTAGCGGGTACGCAGTATTTT
.	.	TRBV6-2/TRBV6-3	TRBJ1-1	CASSYQGFANTEAFF	TGTGCCAGCAGTTACCAGGGTTTTGCGAACACTGAAGCTTTCTTT
TRBD1	few	TRBV20-1	TRBJ2-4	CSANRQGNIQYF	TGCAGTGCTAACCGACAGGGGAACATTCAGTACTTC